This is a list of T cell receptor beta chains from one sample in a study of cytomegalovirus exposure and HLA in healthy donors. TCRdb's copy holds only in-frame clones and misses some; the assay was immunoSEQ multiplex PCR. The sample records more than 95,000 clones, around 96% being singletons. The sequenced sample was PBMCs. These receptors came from a man younger than 35 in good health and CMV-seronegative. CDR3s include the opening cysteine and the closing phenylalanine or tryptophan. A D gene is named only where the DNA matches it firmly. Clone sizes are given selectively: once, few, many, or a class where the clone is expanded.

j_call | clone_size | d_call | v_call | cdr3_aa | cdr3_nt
TRBJ1-4 | - | TRBD1 | TRBV6-6 | CASSQTGNREKLFF | TGTGCCAGCAGTCAGACAGGGAATCGTGAAAAACTGTTTTTT
TRBJ1-1 | - | - | TRBV20-1 | CSASGRTEAFF | TGCAGTGCCAGTGGGAGAACCGAAGCTTTCTTT
TRBJ2-7 | - | TRBD1 | TRBV6-5 | CASRLRRDRGEQYF | TGTGCCAGCAGACTGCGCCGGGACAGGGGCGAGCAGTACTTC
TRBJ2-7 | - | - | TRBV19 | CASSRQEGVLYEQYF | TGTGCCAGTAGTAGACAGGAAGGGGTGCTCTACGAGCAGTACTTC
TRBJ2-3 | - | - | TRBV7-3 | CASSLSFTDTQYF | TGTGCCAGCAGCTTATCGTTCACAGATACGCAGTATTTT
TRBJ2-7 | - | TRBD1 | TRBV28 | CATTGQGAEEQYF | TGTGCCACGACGGGACAGGGGGCGGAAGAGCAGTACTTC
TRBJ2-3 | - | TRBD1 | TRBV19 | CASSTRRQGADTQYF | TGTGCCAGTAGTACCCGGAGACAGGGGGCAGATACGCAGTATTTT
TRBJ2-2 | - | - | TRBV28 | CASSLWGRLNTGELFF | TGTGCCAGCAGTTTATGGGGCCGCCTGAACACCGGGGAGCTGTTTTTT
TRBJ2-1 | - | TRBD1 | TRBV5-1 | CASSTQGNEQFF | TGCGCCAGCAGCACACAGGGGAATGAGCAGTTCTTC
TRBJ2-1 | - | - | TRBV11-3 | CASSPMSYNEQFF | TGTGCCAGCAGCCCCATGTCCTACAATGAGCAGTTCTTC
TRBJ2-5 | - | - | TRBV7-6 | CASSFGHRFQETQYF | TGTGCCAGCAGCTTCGGCCACAGGTTCCAAGAGACCCAGTACTTC
TRBJ1-3 | - | TRBD1 | TRBV29-1 | CSYSQGAPKYF | TGCAGCTATTCTCAGGGGGCCCCTAAGTATTTT
TRBJ2-7 | - | - | TRBV12-5 | CASGLKQDSYEQYF | TGTGCTAGTGGTTTGAAACAGGACTCCTACGAGCAGTACTTC
TRBJ2-7 | - | - | TRBV5-6 | CASSLGGIYEQYF | TGTGCCAGCAGCTTGGGCGGCATCTACGAGCAGTACTTC
TRBJ1-1 | - | - | TRBV27 | CASRLLDTATEAFF | TGTGCCAGCAGGCTGTTGGACACCGCCACTGAAGCTTTCTTT
TRBJ2-3 | - | TRBD1 | TRBV7-2 | CASSLEGAVHTDTQYF | TGTGCCAGCAGCTTAGAGGGGGCCGTACACACAGATACGCAGTATTTT
TRBJ2-2 | once | - | TRBV6-5 | CAAGGTGELFF | TGTGCGGCCGGCGGCACCGGGGAGCTGTTTTTT
TRBJ2-2 | once | - | TRBV4-1 | CASSQDVRVRNTGELFF | TGCGCCAGCAGCCAAGATGTCAGGGTCCGGAACACCGGGGAGCTGTTTTTT
TRBJ2-1 | - | TRBD2 | TRBV5-4 | CASSLGREGYEQFF | TGTGCCAGCAGCTTAGGCAGGGAGGGCTACGAGCAGTTCTTC
TRBJ2-6 | - | - | TRBV14 | CASSLGPRRSGANVLTF | TGTGCCAGCAGCTTAGGGCCTAGGAGGAGTGGGGCCAACGTCCTGACTTTC
TRBJ2-7 | - | TRBD1 | TRBV18 | CASSTQGVPYEQYF | TGTGCCAGCTCAACCCAGGGGGTACCCTACGAGCAGTACTTC
TRBJ2-2 | once | - | TRBV6-1 | CASSEYTGTGELFF | TGTGCCAGCAGTGAATACACGGGCACCGGGGAGCTGTTTTTT
TRBJ2-2 | once | TRBD1 | TRBV14 | CASSQDRSTGELFF | TGTGCCAGCAGCCAGGACAGGAGCACCGGGGAGCTGTTTTTT
TRBJ1-1 | - | - | TRBV6-6 | CASTAAGGNTEAFF | TGTGCCAGCACGGCTGCGGGAGGGAACACTGAAGCTTTCTTT
TRBJ1-5 | - | TRBD1 | TRBV6-5 | CASSRQGLGQPQHF | TGTGCCAGCAGTAGACAGGGGCTAGGGCAGCCCCAGCATTTT
TRBJ1-1 | - | TRBD1 | TRBV9 | CASSVARTGAEAFF | TGTGCCAGCAGCGTAGCGAGGACAGGTGCTGAAGCTTTCTTT
TRBJ2-3 | - | TRBD1 | TRBV11-3 | CASSLKGQVVDTQYF | TGTGCCAGCAGCTTAAAAGGACAGGTTGTAGATACGCAGTATTTT
TRBJ2-7 | - | TRBD2 | TRBV19 | CASPAASGSKEQYF | TGTGCCAGCCCGGCGGCTAGCGGGAGTAAGGAGCAGTACTTC
TRBJ1-1 | - | - | TRBV19 | CASSGRGGTEAFF | TGTGCCAGTAGCGGGAGGGGGGGCACTGAAGCTTTCTTT
TRBJ2-3 | - | - | TRBV11-2 | CASSQISGARTDTQYF | TGTGCCAGCAGTCAGATTAGCGGAGCCCGCACAGATACGCAGTATTTT
TRBJ2-7 | - | - | TRBV6-1 | CASGKTGLSSYEQYF | TGTGCCAGCGGGAAAACGGGATTATCCTCCTACGAGCAGTACTTC
TRBJ2-1 | - | TRBD2 | TRBV6-1 | CASSDIGLAGNNEQFF | TGTGCCAGCAGTGATATTGGGCTAGCGGGCAACAATGAGCAGTTCTTC
TRBJ2-2 | - | TRBD1 | TRBV5-1 | CASSPGTGVTGELFF | TGCGCCAGCAGCCCTGGGACAGGGGTGACCGGGGAGCTGTTTTTT
TRBJ2-3 | - | - | TRBV7-7 | CASSVRPSDTQYF | TGTGCCAGCAGCGTCCGACCTAGCGATACGCAGTATTTT
TRBJ1-2 | once | - | TRBV6-5 | CASSYGGGLGGYTF | TGTGCCAGCAGTTACGGCGGGGGGCTGGGTGGCTACACCTTC
TRBJ2-1 | once | TRBD2 | TRBV15 | CATSRDINSRLAGGYNEQFF | TGTGCCACCAGCAGAGATATTAATTCGAGACTAGCGGGAGGCTACAATGAGCAGTTCTTC
TRBJ2-5 | - | TRBD1 | TRBV6-5 | CASSHPGQAGETQYF | TGTGCCAGCAGCCACCCGGGACAGGCTGGAGAGACCCAGTACTTC
TRBJ2-1 | - | - | TRBV5-1 | CASSLAASGVYNEQFF | TGCGCCAGCAGCTTGGCCGCGTCGGGAGTCTACAATGAGCAGTTCTTC
TRBJ2-7 | - | - | TRBV7-9 | CASSPSRASSSYEQYF | TGTGCCAGCAGCCCATCCAGGGCCAGCAGCTCCTACGAGCAGTACTTC
TRBJ2-5 | - | TRBD2 | TRBV15 | CATSRSVPSGSETQYF | TGTGCCACCAGCAGATCTGTACCTAGCGGGAGTGAGACCCAGTACTTC
TRBJ2-7 | once | - | TRBV27 | CASSFRGTSYEQYF | TGTGCCAGCAGTTTTCGGGGGACGTCCTACGAGCAGTACTTC
TRBJ2-3 | - | - | TRBV27 | CASSLFRATDTQYF | TGTGCCAGCAGTTTATTCAGGGCCACAGATACGCAGTATTTT
TRBJ2-7 | - | - | TRBV29-1 | CSVATHEQYF | TGCAGCGTTGCTACCCACGAGCAGTACTTC
TRBJ2-1 | - | TRBD2 | TRBV10-1 | CASSNRASGSGYNEQFF | TGCGCCAGCAGTAATAGGGCTAGCGGGAGTGGGTACAATGAGCAGTTCTTC
TRBJ2-2 | - | TRBD1 | TRBV7-3 | CATLGQTGELFF | TGTGCCACTTTGGGACAGACCGGGGAGCTGTTTTTT
TRBJ2-5 | - | - | TRBV7-2 | CASSLVTGQETQYF | TGTGCCAGCAGCTTAGTAACAGGGCAAGAGACCCAGTACTTC
TRBJ1-1 | - | TRBD1 | TRBV9 | CASSVEGQGATEAFF | TGTGCCAGCAGCGTGGAGGGACAGGGGGCGACTGAAGCTTTCTTT
TRBJ2-1 | - | - | TRBV11-3 | CASSLGRARDNEQFF | TGTGCCAGCAGCTTAGGGAGGGCTAGGGACAATGAGCAGTTCTTC
TRBJ2-5 | - | - | TRBV6-5 | CASTTGGRETQYF | TGTGCCAGCACTACCGGGGGGCGGGAGACCCAGTACTTC
TRBJ1-1 | - | TRBD1 | TRBV10-3 | CAISERVPGQGRNTEAFF | TGTGCCATCAGTGAGCGCGTCCCGGGACAGGGACGGAACACTGAAGCTTTCTTT
TRBJ1-1 | - | - | TRBV10-3 | CAIRDSTEAFF | TGTGCCATCAGGGACAGCACTGAAGCTTTCTTT
TRBJ1-3 | - | - | TRBV7-9 | CASSLVHLAGNTIYF | TGTGCCAGCAGCTTAGTACACCTAGCTGGAAACACCATATATTTT
TRBJ2-7 | - | - | TRBV28 | CASSGLIYEQYF | TGTGCCAGTTCCGGACTAATCTACGAGCAGTACTTC